These T cell receptor beta chains were read from a single sample in a study of blood T cell repertoires in COVID-19. TCRdb's table, derived via immunoSEQ multiplex PCR, lists solely in-frame clones and lacks some. The sample shows some 260,000 clones, about 80% of them seen only once. The sequencing sample was made of peripheral blood. The source of these receptors is a man at least 80 years old with acute or convalescent COVID-19. Each CDR3 is given with its conserved first and last residue. Each record gives: J gene, V gene, CDR3 protein.

>TRBJ2-7|TRBV5-6
CASSLTPGTGTFYEQYF
>TRBJ2-2|TRBV24-1
CATSDSQVTNTGELFF
>TRBJ2-6|TRBV7-8
CASSSTRGGANVLTF
>TRBJ2-1|TRBV5-1
CASLENPGDEQFF
>TRBJ2-1|TRBV2
CASSDPRLARAHNEQFF
>TRBJ2-1|TRBV4-2
CASSPATGPGDEQFF
>TRBJ1-6|TRBV4-1
CASSQTGTYNSPLHF
>TRBJ1-2|TRBV6-6
CASSRSGGDYGYTF
>TRBJ1-6|TRBV28
CASSLDGQSSYNSPLHF
>TRBJ2-1|TRBV19
CASSPVLAGVNEQFF
>TRBJ2-2|TRBV12-5
CASGLVPRAGELFF
>TRBJ2-7|TRBV18
CASSPNQGYEQYF
>TRBJ2-5|TRBV24-1
CATSAHSGGRETQYF
>TRBJ1-5|TRBV19
CASSIRGGNQPQHF
>TRBJ2-5|TRBV12-3/TRBV12-4
CASSPRVEAQYF
>TRBJ1-3|TRBV24-1
CATSDAQGAGNTIYF
>TRBJ2-3|TRBV28
CASYRQGWADTQYF
>TRBJ1-5|TRBV27
CASRDRDGSNQPQHF
>TRBJ2-1|TRBV19
CASSLGTVERQFF
>TRBJ1-1|TRBV3-1/TRBV3-2
CASSQGGTAYTEAFF
>TRBJ2-1|TRBV18
CASSPSGERTYNEQFF
>TRBJ1-2|TRBV27
CASSSRELTRNTNYGYTF
>TRBJ1-1|TRBV12-3/TRBV12-4
CASSSRQNTEAFF
>TRBJ2-7|TRBV12-3/TRBV12-4
CASSLRGAYEQYF
>TRBJ2-7|TRBV6-2/TRBV6-3
CASSNPSGRLSYEQYF
>TRBJ1-1|TRBV11-1
CASSLAAQGDTEAFF
>TRBJ2-7|TRBV18
CASRGLAGGSYPYEQYF
>TRBJ2-4|TRBV10-3
CAISESLILAGSEIKPKNIQYF
>TRBJ1-2|TRBV19
CASQDRGNINYGYTF
>TRBJ1-5|TRBV7-9
CASSPSLYQPQHF
>TRBJ2-3|TRBV6-2/TRBV6-3
CASSYGDRGRADTQYF
>TRBJ2-1|TRBV29-1
CSVAGTSVYNEQFF
>TRBJ2-1|TRBV14
CASNPLAGSSYNEQFF
>TRBJ1-2|TRBV5-1
CASSLDEGSVYGYTF
>TRBJ1-2|TRBV10-3
CAISESARGGVESGYTF
>TRBJ1-6|TRBV6-5
CASTRTGPLNSPLHF
>TRBJ2-7|TRBV5-5
CASSLRREHEQYF
>TRBJ2-1|TRBV6-5
CASSRTGEQFF
>TRBJ1-2|TRBV2
CASSEPTGYGYTF
>TRBJ2-6|TRBV29-1
CSVAPHGSGANVLTF
>TRBJ1-4|TRBV4-2
CASSQVGGGGEKLFF
>TRBJ2-1|TRBV5-1
CASSLEGTGFYEQFF
>TRBJ2-3|TRBV10-3
CAISEPRDWTTDTQYF
>TRBJ2-2|TRBV12-5
CASGTGGQYGGELFF
>TRBJ1-2|TRBV12-3/TRBV12-4
CASSQDRVQGYTF